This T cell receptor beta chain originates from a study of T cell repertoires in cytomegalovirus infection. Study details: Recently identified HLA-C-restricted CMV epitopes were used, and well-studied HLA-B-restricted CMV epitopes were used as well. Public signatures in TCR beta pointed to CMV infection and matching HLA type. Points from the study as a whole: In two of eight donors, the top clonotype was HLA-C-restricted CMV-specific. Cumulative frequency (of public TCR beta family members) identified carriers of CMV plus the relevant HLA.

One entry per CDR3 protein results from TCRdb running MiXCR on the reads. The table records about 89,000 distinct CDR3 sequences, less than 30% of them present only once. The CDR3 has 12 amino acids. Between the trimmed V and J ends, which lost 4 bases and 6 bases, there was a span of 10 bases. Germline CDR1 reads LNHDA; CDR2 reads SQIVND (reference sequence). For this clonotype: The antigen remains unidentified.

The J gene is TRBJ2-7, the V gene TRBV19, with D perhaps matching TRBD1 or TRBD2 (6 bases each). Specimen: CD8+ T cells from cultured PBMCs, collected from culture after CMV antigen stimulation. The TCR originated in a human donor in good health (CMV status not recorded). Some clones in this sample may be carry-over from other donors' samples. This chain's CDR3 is CASSTQGGEQYF. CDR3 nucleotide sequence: TGTGCCAGTAGTACACAGGGAGGCGAGCAGTACTTC. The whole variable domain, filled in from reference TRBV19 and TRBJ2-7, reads DGGITQSPKYLFRKEGQNVTLSCEQNLNHDAMYWYRQDPGQGLRLIYYSQIVNDFQKGDIAEGYSVSREKKESFPLTVTSAQKNPTAFYLCASSTQGGEQYFGPGTRLTVT.